A selection of T cell receptor beta chains follows, all from one sample in a study of blood T cell repertoires in COVID-19. Here immunoSEQ multiplex PCR was the method, and the copy in TCRdb shows in-frame clones only, minus some. The profile shows 300,000 to 400,000 clones, roughly 90% of them singletons. The source material was peripheral blood. All receptors come from a woman aged 55-75 years with COVID-19, enrolled during active disease. The CDR3 runs from the conserved cysteine through the conserved F or W. A D gene is named only where the DNA matches it firmly. Size values are once, few and many counts, or a class for expanded clones, and some rows have none.

d_call	v_call	clone_size	j_call	cdr3_nt	cdr3_aa
TRBD2	TRBV19	.	TRBJ2-7	TGTGCCAGTAGCGGGACTAGCGGGTTCTACCGGTACGAGCAGTACTTC	CASSGTSGFYRYEQYF
.	TRBV6-5	.	TRBJ1-5	TGTGCCAGCAGTCCCCTGCAGGGAAGTGGTCAGCCCCAGCATTTT	CASSPLQGSGQPQHF
.	TRBV7-2	.	TRBJ1-2	TGTGCCAGCAGCGGTAGCGGAGGGAACTATGGCTACACCTTC	CASSGSGGNYGYTF
TRBD1	TRBV29-1	.	TRBJ1-1	TGCAGCGCCGGGAGGGACAGGGCGAACACTGAAGCTTTCTTT	CSAGRDRANTEAFF
.	TRBV7-6	.	TRBJ2-1	TGTGCCAGCAGCTTAGCGCACAGAACCAATGAGCAGTTCTTC	CASSLAHRTNEQFF
.	TRBV10-3	.	TRBJ1-6	TGTGCCATCAGTGAGTTTGAGGGCTCAAATTCACCCCTCCACTTT	CAISEFEGSNSPLHF
.	TRBV4-2	few	TRBJ2-1	TGTGCCAGCAGCCAAGTCACCGACATTTATGGAGGGTACAATGAGCAGTTCTTC	CASSQVTDIYGGYNEQFF
.	TRBV27	once	TRBJ1-5	TGTGCCAGCAGTCCCCTGCTAGGTACCAATCAGCCCCAGCATTTT	CASSPLLGTNQPQHF
TRBD1	TRBV6-6	once	TRBJ2-1	TGTGCCAGCAGTTACGCTCGGACAGGATTATACAATGAGCAGTTCTTC	CASSYARTGLYNEQFF
.	TRBV6-5	.	TRBJ1-1	TGTGCCAGCACCGACGGGGGGCTGGCTGAAGCTTTCTTT	CASTDGGLAEAFF
.	TRBV30	.	TRBJ2-7	TGTGCCTTCACGGGCACTAGGAGGGGCTCCTACGAGCAGTACTTC	CAFTGTRRGSYEQYF
.	TRBV5-1	.	TRBJ1-1	TGCGCCAGTTATTCGGCGGGGCTGGGGACTGAAGCTTTCTTT	CASYSAGLGTEAFF
.	TRBV6-5	few	TRBJ2-4	TGTGCCAGCAGATCCGCACAAGTAGCCAAAAACATTCAGTACTTC	CASRSAQVAKNIQYF
.	TRBV27	.	TRBJ2-3	TGTGCCAGCAGTCTCTCCGGGGGTTTCGGAGATACGCAGTATTTT	CASSLSGGFGDTQYF
.	TRBV6-5	.	TRBJ1-5	TGTGCCAGCAGTTACGCGGGGGTTGGCAATCAGCCCCAGCATTTT	CASSYAGVGNQPQHF
TRBD1	TRBV2	.	TRBJ1-1	TGTGCCAGTATCCGGGACAGGGATAACACTGAAGCTTTCTTT	CASIRDRDNTEAFF
.	TRBV7-9	.	TRBJ2-4	TGTGCCAGCAGCTTAGGGGCCGGAACGGACATTCAGTACTTC	CASSLGAGTDIQYF
.	TRBV30	.	TRBJ1-2	TGTGCCTGGATTGAGGGAGTCTATGGCTACACCTTC	CAWIEGVYGYTF
TRBD1	TRBV11-2	.	TRBJ1-1	TGTGCCAGCAGCCATACAGGGGGCTGGGACACTGAAGCTTTCTTT	CASSHTGGWDTEAFF
.	TRBV6-5	few	TRBJ1-1	TGTGCCAGCAGCAGGGGTATGAACACTGAAGCTTTCTTT	CASSRGMNTEAFF
TRBD2	TRBV3-1/TRBV3-2	.	TRBJ2-4	TGTGCCAGCAGCCAAGGGGGGGGAAGGGCCAAAAACATTCAGTACTTC	CASSQGGGRAKNIQYF
.	TRBV30	.	TRBJ1-5	TGTGCCTGGGCAGGCAGGGGCAATCAGCCCCAGCATTTT	CAWAGRGNQPQHF